This TCR beta chain was sequenced during a study of early T cells in non-severe SARS-CoV-2 infection. For the study at large: The input, bulk RNA from unsorted whole blood, was sequenced, and chains were unpaired.

Each single cDNA molecule received a unique molecular identifier. TCRdb re-called the 5' RACE reads with MiXCR, one entry per CDR3 protein. The sample includes tens of thousands of distinct CDR3 sequences, roughly 12% seen only once; the top ten take 4.4%. This specimen consisted of whole blood, obtained at baseline. The receptor's source is an adult who was a healthcare worker with PCR-confirmed SARS-CoV-2 infection or an uninfected control (not recorded which).

The CDR3 loop is CASSRRTGGGRQYF. In DNA, the CDR3 is TGTGCCAGCAGCCGGCGTACGGGTGGTGGACGGCAGTACTTC. The chain carries TRBV5-6 and TRBJ2-7; D unclear. Germline CDR1 reads SGHDT; CDR2 reads YYEEEE. The CDR3 contains 14 residues. The V end lost 4 bases, the J end lost 9 bases, and 20 bases lay between the germline ends.